A selection of T cell receptor beta chains follows, all from one sample in a study of yellow fever vaccine responses in identical twins. TCRdb redid the calling of the RT-PCR reads with MiXCR, one entry per CDR3 protein. This sample has a few thousand distinct CDR3 sequences, with 70% to 90% found just once. Sequenced here: T cells from blood (PBMCs), unsorted or a sorted subset (not recorded which), sampled before or after yellow fever vaccination (not recorded which). Every receptor here comes from a woman younger than 35 who received the yellow fever vaccine. CDR3s include the opening cysteine and the closing phenylalanine or tryptophan. The order of the fields is J gene, V gene, D gene, clone size, CDR3 protein, CDR3 DNA. The D gene is left open where the match is weak. Some rows mark clone size as missing; the rest say once, few, many or name a class of expanded clone.

TRBJ1-4,TRBV18,NA,NA,CASSQLPNEKLFF,TGTGCCAGCTCACAGTTACCTAATGAAAAACTGTTTTTT
TRBJ1-6,TRBV7-2,NA,NA,CVSRTLSNSPLHF,TGTGTCAGCAGAACCCTAAGCAATTCACCCCTCCACTTT
TRBJ2-7,TRBV20-1,NA,NA,CSVGPTSTGYEQYF,TGCAGTGTTGGCCCAACCTCAACCGGTTACGAGCAGTACTTC
TRBJ2-3,TRBV5-1,NA,NA,CASSLSQDTQYF,TGCGCCAGCAGCTTGTCCCAAGATACGCAGTATTTT
TRBJ2-5,TRBV16,NA,NA,CASSQSGSETQYF,TGTGCCAGCAGCCAATCAGGGAGCGAGACCCAGTACTTC
TRBJ2-7,TRBV6-1,NA,NA,CASSRGGEKETF,TGTGCCAGCAGTAGGGGCGGGGAAAAGGAAACGTTC
TRBJ2-7,TRBV5-1,TRBD1,NA,CASTPGQGVYEQYF,TGCGCCAGCACGCCGGGACAGGGGGTCTACGAGCAGTACTTC
TRBJ1-5,TRBV6-2/TRBV6-3,NA,NA,CASSYSTEHQPQHF,TGTGCCAGCAGTTACTCGACGGAGCATCAGCCCCAGCATTTT
TRBJ2-3,TRBV11-2,NA,NA,CASSLGSDTQYF,TGTGCCAGCAGCTTAGGGTCAGATACGCAGTATTTT
TRBJ1-5,TRBV2,NA,NA,CASTNGGYQPQHF,TGTGCCAGCACCAATGGGGGGTATCAGCCCCAGCATTTT
TRBJ2-3,TRBV4-2,NA,NA,CASSQGVLATDTQYF,TGTGCCAGCAGCCAAGGGGTTCTAGCCACAGATACGCAGTATTTT
TRBJ2-3,TRBV13,NA,NA,CASRRDLDTQYF,TGTGCCAGCAGACGGGACTTAGATACGCAGTATTTT
TRBJ1-2,TRBV5-1,NA,NA,CASSLQGRGENGYTF,TGCGCCAGCAGCTTACAGGGTAGGGGGGAAAATGGCTACACCTTC
TRBJ1-1,TRBV4-1,TRBD1,few,CASSPGGQAKNTEAFF,TGCGCCAGCAGCCCGGGGGGACAGGCAAAGAACACTGAAGCTTTCTTT
TRBJ2-7,TRBV3-1,TRBD2,NA,CASSQGLAGGPYEQYF,TGTGCCAGCAGCCAAGGACTAGCGGGAGGGCCCTACGAGCAGTACTTC
TRBJ2-5,TRBV29-1,TRBD2,once,CSSLAGAETQYF,TGCAGCTCCTTAGCGGGGGCAGAGACCCAGTACTTC
TRBJ2-2,TRBV20-1,TRBD2,NA,CSARDLGTSGSTGELFF,TGCAGTGCTAGAGATCTCGGGACTAGCGGGAGCACCGGGGAGCTGTTTTTT
TRBJ2-7,TRBV29-1,TRBD1,NA,CSVAGTAYEQYF,TGCAGCGTTGCAGGGACAGCATACGAGCAGTACTTC
TRBJ2-7,TRBV7-3,TRBD2,NA,CASSLILLAGGLSEQYF,TGTGCCAGCAGCTTAATTTTGTTAGCGGGAGGGCTGTCCGAGCAGTACTTC
TRBJ2-7,TRBV29-1,TRBD1,NA,CSVAYRQGGDEQYF,TGCAGCGTTGCCTATAGACAGGGGGGCGACGAGCAGTACTTC
TRBJ2-5,TRBV29-1,TRBD1,NA,CRDIYRGTETQYF,TGCAGAGATATATACAGGGGAACAGAGACCCAGTACTTC
TRBJ2-1,TRBV4-3,TRBD2,NA,CASSPVAGTLNNEQFF,TGCGCCAGCAGCCCAGTAGCGGGAACCCTGAACAATGAGCAGTTCTTC
TRBJ2-5,TRBV29-1,NA,NA,CSVQGGGETQYF,TGCAGCGTCCAGGGAGGGGGTGAGACCCAGTACTTC
TRBJ2-3,TRBV4-3,TRBD2,NA,CASSQDPQAGVNTQYF,TGCGCCAGCAGCCAAGATCCCCAAGCGGGAGTTAATACGCAGTATTTT
TRBJ1-1,TRBV3-1,NA,NA,CASSQKGRSGEAFF,TGTGCCAGCAGCCAAAAAGGGCGGAGCGGGGAAGCTTTCTTT
TRBJ2-6,TRBV11-1,NA,NA,CASSFPTATSGANVLTF,TGTGCCAGCAGCTTCCCGACAGCGACTTCTGGGGCCAACGTCCTGACTTTC
TRBJ2-3,TRBV30,NA,NA,CAWSTGGEGNTQYF,TGTGCCTGGAGTACGGGGGGCGAGGGTAATACGCAGTATTTT
TRBJ2-1,TRBV18,TRBD2,NA,CASSPPALAGYEQFF,TGTGCCAGCTCACCCCCCGCACTAGCGGGCTATGAGCAGTTCTTC
TRBJ2-7,TRBV3-1,TRBD2,NA,CASSPSGRAYEQYF,TGTGCCAGCAGCCCTAGCGGGAGGGCCTACGAGCAGTACTTC
TRBJ2-5,TRBV11-1,NA,NA,CASSLRGQETQYF,TGTGCCAGCAGCTTACGAGGGCAAGAGACCCAGTACTTC
TRBJ1-3,TRBV15,TRBD1,NA,CATSRDPGQGGNTIYF,TGTGCCACCAGCAGAGATCCGGGACAGGGTGGAAACACCATATATTTT
TRBJ2-1,TRBV5-1,TRBD2,NA,CASSWTSTSANEQFF,TGCGCCAGCAGCTGGACTTCGACTAGCGCCAATGAGCAGTTCTTC
TRBJ2-7,TRBV13,NA,NA,CASSLRASYEQYF,TGTGCCAGCAGCTTACGGGCGTCCTACGAGCAGTACTTC
TRBJ1-2,TRBV5-1,TRBD1,NA,CASSLRGHYGYTF,TGCGCCAGCAGCTTAAGGGGGCACTATGGCTACACCTTC
TRBJ2-3,TRBV4-3,TRBD2,NA,CASSQFLSLREGSDTQYF,TGCGCCAGCAGCCAATTCCTTTCCCTACGGGAGGGATCAGATACGCAGTATTTT
TRBJ2-3,TRBV18,NA,NA,CASSPSLTDTQYF,TGTGCCAGCTCACCTTCCCTCACAGATACGCAGTATTTT
TRBJ1-3,TRBV9,NA,NA,CASSVAGVTGNTIYF,TGTGCCAGCAGCGTAGCGGGGGTAACGGGAAACACCATATATTTT
TRBJ2-7,TRBV13,NA,NA,CASSLTSSYEQYF,TGTGCCAGCAGCCTCACTAGTAGCTACGAGCAGTACTTC
TRBJ2-2,TRBV28,NA,NA,CASSLNGYTGELFF,TGTGCCAGCAGTTTAAACGGGTACACCGGGGAGCTGTTTTTT
TRBJ1-4,TRBV12-3/TRBV12-4,NA,NA,CASSLLRGGEKLFF,TGTGCCAGCAGTTTACTCAGGGGAGGGGAAAAACTGTTTTTT
TRBJ1-1,TRBV19,NA,NA,CASSIDSVNTEAFF,TGTGCCAGTAGTATAGATTCGGTGAACACTGAAGCTTTCTTT
TRBJ2-7,TRBV20-1,TRBD2,NA,CSARLLAEPYEQYF,TGCAGTGCTCGATTACTAGCGGAACCCTACGAGCAGTACTTC
TRBJ2-1,TRBV11-2,NA,NA,CASSLPGTPYNEQFF,TGTGCCAGCAGCTTACCCGGGACCCCATACAATGAGCAGTTCTTC
TRBJ2-3,TRBV7-9,TRBD1,NA,CASSSPGTGGPDTQYF,TGTGCCAGCAGTTCGCCCGGGACAGGGGGTCCAGATACGCAGTATTTT
TRBJ2-1,TRBV11-2,NA,NA,CASSLDRPYYNEQFF,TGTGCCAGCAGCTTAGATCGCCCCTACTACAATGAGCAGTTCTTC
TRBJ2-1,TRBV7-3,TRBD1,NA,CASSITDRGGYNEQFF,TGTGCCAGCAGCATCACGGACAGGGGAGGATACAATGAGCAGTTCTTC